The 14 T cell receptor beta chains below were found in one sample sequenced in a study of response to subunit inactivated influenza vaccine. MiXCR was run by TCRdb on the RT-PCR reads, yielding one entry per CDR3 protein. The sample lists 500,000 to 550,000 distinct CDR3 sequences, about 7.2% occurring once. The sample was PBMCs from blood, taken around 25 months after vaccination. These receptors originate from a man aged 45-69 years who received an inactivated influenza vaccine.

The rearrangement joins TRBV20-1 to TRBJ2-3; D gene uncertain. Trimming took off 0 bases at V and 4 bases at J, with 23 bases between the two ends. Germline assignment: CDR1 DFQATT and CDR2 SNEGSKA (reference sequence). CDR3 length: 18 residues. CDR3 coding DNA: TGCAGTGCTAGAGACCTTCTGCAATGGGGAACTGGGCCAGATACGCAGTATTTT. Its translation is CSARDLLQWGTGPDTQYF.

In its sample, this clonotype was seen a few times. This chain joins TRBV12-3 or TRBV12-4 and TRBJ2-3; no clear D gene. The CDR3 is made up of 11 amino acids. The ends were cut back, 7 bases at V and 5 bases at J, with 7 bases in the middle. CDR3 sequence (DNA): TGTGCCAGCATGGCCGGAGATACGCAGTATTTT. Amino acid sequence: CASMAGDTQYF.

This clonotype was seen only a few times. This chain connects TRBV11-2 to TRBJ2-3; no reliable D call. Germline V gene data show CDR1 as SGHAT and CDR2 as FQNNGV. The CDR3 has 15 amino acids. The V gene lost 6 bases and the J gene lost 0 bases, with 13 bases spanning the gap. In DNA, the CDR3 is TGTGCCAGCAGTCTACTGCGTACTAGCACAGATACGCAGTATTTT. It specifies CASSLLRTSTDTQYF.

In its sample, this clonotype was seen a few times. The chain carries TRBV6-5 and TRBJ2-1; D is ambiguous. This CDR3 is 15 amino acids long. V was clipped by 4 bases and J by 2 bases, with 12 bases between them. Germline V lookup: CDR1 MNHEY, CDR2 SVGAGI. The CDR3 DNA reads as TGTGCCAGCAGTTTAGACGGTCCACCCTACAATGAGCAGTTCTTC. Amino acids: CASSLDGPPYNEQFF.

The chain's CDR3 is CASSSGGNRDIQPQHF. The DNA for the CDR3 is TGTGCCAGCAGCTCAGGGGGCAACCGGGACATTCAGCCCCAGCATTTT. V usage is TRBV7-2 and J usage is TRBJ1-5; TRBD1 matches at 8 bases. CDR1 and CDR2 from the germline V gene are SGHTA and FQGNSA. The CDR3 is 16 residues long. V trimming: 4 bases; J trimming: 6 bases; junction bases outside the gene matches: 11.

This clonotype was seen only a few times. This chain uses TRBV6-2 or TRBV6-3 with TRBJ2-6; D may be TRBD1 (6 bases). CDR1 is MNHEY, CDR2 SVGEGT, per germline. The CDR3 totals 17 residues. The V end was cut by 3 bases, the J end by 0 bases, with 12 bases between. The CDR3 region is CASSYQGPPSGANVLTF. CDR3 coding DNA: TGTGCCAGCAGTTATCAGGGGCCGCCCTCTGGGGCCAACGTCCTGACTTTC.

The gene calls are TRBV30 and TRBJ1-1, with D perhaps matching TRBD1 (6 bases). The CDR3 runs to 12 residues. Per the germline V gene, CDR1 is GTSNPN and CDR2 is SVGIG (reference sequence). The ends were cut back, 5 bases at V and 3 bases at J, with 10 bases in the middle. The CDR3 loop reads CAWLRGDTEAFF. CDR3 DNA: TGTGCCTGGCTAAGGGGGGACACTGAAGCTTTCTTT. Supplemented by reference TRBV30 and TRBJ1-1, the full variable domain reads SQTIHQWPATLVQPVGSPLSLECTVEGTSNPNLYWYRQAAGRGLQLLFYSVGIGQISSEVPQNLSASRPQDRQFILSSKKLLLSDSGFYLCAWLRGDTEAFFGQGTRLTVV.

V usage is TRBV10-3 and J usage is TRBJ2-5; 8 nucleotides align to TRBD2. This CDR3 has 15 residues. The ends lost 6 bases at V and 5 bases at J; junction bases unmatched: 11. Germline values: CDR1 ENHRY, CDR2 SYGVKD. The CDR3 nucleotides read TGTGCCATCAGCCTGGGGAGCGGGGGAGAGGAGACCCAGTACTTC. Protein sequence: CAISLGSGGEETQYF.

The chain is built from TRBV3-1 and TRBJ1-1; 7 bases line up with TRBD1. Germline lookup yields CDR1 LGHDT and CDR2 YNNKEL (reference sequence). The CDR3 extends over 13 amino acids. J lost 7 bases, V lost 4 bases, and 6 bases had no gene match. The CDR3 is CASSLRTGYEAFF. Here the CDR3 DNA reads TGTGCCAGCAGCCTACGGACAGGATATGAAGCTTTCTTT.

Many counts were recorded for this clonotype. The chain has TRBV20-1 and TRBJ2-2; D is perhaps TRBD1 or TRBD2 (6 bases each). Trimming stripped 3 bases from V and 4 bases from J, with 24 bases between. There are 18 residues in the CDR3. Germline V lookup: CDR1 DFQATT, CDR2 SNEGSKA (reference sequence). For the CDR3, the DNA is TGCAGTGCTAGCCCCTCGGGGGCAGACCGACGGGTCACCGGGGAGCTGTTTTTT. Encoded protein: CSASPSGADRRVTGELFF.

The V and J genes are TRBV20-1 and TRBJ2-5, with D tentatively TRBD1 (6 bases). Germline assignment: CDR1 DFQATT and CDR2 SNEGSKA (reference sequence). The V end lost 2 bases, the J end lost 3 bases, and 10 bases lay between the germline ends. This CDR3 has 13 amino acids. The CDR3 DNA reads as TGCAGTGCTAGACTTGGACAGAAAGAGACCCAGTACTTC. Its protein product is CSARLGQKETQYF.

The V call is TRBV6-2 or TRBV6-3, the J call TRBJ2-7, with D perhaps matching TRBD2 (5 bases). The CDR3 is made up of 12 amino acids. Deletions cut 9 bases from V and 0 bases from J, with 9 bases between. Germline V gives CDR1 MNHEY, CDR2 SVGEGT. The CDR3 here is CASRESSYEQYF. The CDR3 DNA is TGTGCCAGTAGGGAGAGCTCCTACGAGCAGTACTTC.

This clonotype was counted between two and nine times. The chain carries TRBV5-1 and TRBJ1-2; tentative D call: TRBD1 (5 bases). Germline V gene data show CDR1 as SGHRS and CDR2 as YFSETQ. V lost 2 bases and J lost 8, with 19 bases in between. The CDR3 consists of 15 residues. CDR3 nucleotide sequence: TGCGCCAGCAGCTTTGGCCACGGGGGACCCACAGGCTACACCTTC. Translation: CASSFGHGGPTGYTF.

The chain recombines TRBV4-3 with TRBJ1-1; no clear D. This CDR3 contains 14 residues. Trimming removed 1 base at V and 2 bases at J, with 8 bases between. Germline V CDR1 and CDR2: LGHNA, YSLEER. This CDR3 is CASSQVPSNTEAFF. DNA of the CDR3: TGCGCCAGCAGCCAAGTCCCCAGCAACACTGAAGCTTTCTTT.